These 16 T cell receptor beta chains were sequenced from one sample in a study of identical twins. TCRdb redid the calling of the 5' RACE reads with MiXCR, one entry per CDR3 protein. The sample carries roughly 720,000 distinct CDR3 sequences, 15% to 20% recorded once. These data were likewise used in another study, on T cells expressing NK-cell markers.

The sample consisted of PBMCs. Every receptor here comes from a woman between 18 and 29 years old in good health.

CDR3 in amino acids: CASSLVVGLVGAKETQYF. CDR3 coding DNA: TGTGCCAGCAGTTTAGTGGTAGGGTTGGTGGGGGCTAAAGAGACCCAGTACTTC. The chain uses TRBV12-3 or TRBV12-4 and TRBJ2-5; a possible D gene is TRBD1 (6 bases). Trimming removed 1 base from V and 3 bases from J, with 21 bases in between. This CDR3 has 18 residues.

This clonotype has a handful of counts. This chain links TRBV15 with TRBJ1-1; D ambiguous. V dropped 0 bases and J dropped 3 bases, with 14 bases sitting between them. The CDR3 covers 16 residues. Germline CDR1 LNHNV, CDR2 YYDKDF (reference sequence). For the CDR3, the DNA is TGTGCCACCAGCAGAGATGATTTACGAGGGCACACTGAAGCTTTCTTT. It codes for CATSRDDLRGHTEAFF.

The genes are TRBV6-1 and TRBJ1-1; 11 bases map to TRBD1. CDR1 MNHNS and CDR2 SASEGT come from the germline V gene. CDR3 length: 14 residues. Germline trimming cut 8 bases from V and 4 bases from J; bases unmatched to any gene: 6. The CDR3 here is CASGRTGGITEAFF. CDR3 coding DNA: TGTGCCAGCGGAAGGACAGGGGGCATCACTGAAGCTTTCTTT.

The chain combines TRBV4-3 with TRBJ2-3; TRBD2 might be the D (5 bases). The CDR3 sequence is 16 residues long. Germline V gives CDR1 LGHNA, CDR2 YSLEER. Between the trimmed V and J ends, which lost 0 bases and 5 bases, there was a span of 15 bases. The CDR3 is CASSQDWERGGDTQYF. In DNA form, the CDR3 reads TGCGCCAGCAGCCAAGATTGGGAGCGAGGAGGAGATACGCAGTATTTT.

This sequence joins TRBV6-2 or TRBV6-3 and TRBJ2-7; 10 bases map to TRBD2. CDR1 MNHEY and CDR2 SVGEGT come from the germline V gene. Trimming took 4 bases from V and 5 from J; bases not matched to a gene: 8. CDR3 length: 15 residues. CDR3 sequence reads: CASSSAASGRNEQYF. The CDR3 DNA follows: TGTGCCAGCAGTTCCGCCGCTAGCGGGAGAAACGAGCAGTACTTC.

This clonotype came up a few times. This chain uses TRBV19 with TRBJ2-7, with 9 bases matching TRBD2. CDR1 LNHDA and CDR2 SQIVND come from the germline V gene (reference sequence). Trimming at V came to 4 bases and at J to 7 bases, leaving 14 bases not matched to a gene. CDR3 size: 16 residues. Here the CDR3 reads CASSRPRAGGFFEQYF. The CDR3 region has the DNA TGTGCCAGTAGTAGACCTCGAGCGGGGGGTTTCTTTGAGCAGTACTTC.

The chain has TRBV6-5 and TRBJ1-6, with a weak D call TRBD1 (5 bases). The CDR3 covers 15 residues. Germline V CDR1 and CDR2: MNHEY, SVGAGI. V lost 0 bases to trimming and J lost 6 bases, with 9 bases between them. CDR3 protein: CASSYSLTANSPLHF. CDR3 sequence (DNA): TGTGCCAGCAGTTACTCCTTGACAGCTAATTCACCCCTCCACTTT.

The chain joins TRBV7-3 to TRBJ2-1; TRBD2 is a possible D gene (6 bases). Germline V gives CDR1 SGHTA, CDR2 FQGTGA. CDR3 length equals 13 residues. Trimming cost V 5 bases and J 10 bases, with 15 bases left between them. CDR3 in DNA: TGTGCCAGCAGCGGGGACTCCTCACGAGAGCAGTTCTTC. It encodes CASSGDSSREQFF. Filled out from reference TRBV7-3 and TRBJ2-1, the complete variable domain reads GAGVSQTPSNKVTEKGKYVELRCDPISGHTALYWYRQSLGQGPEFLIYFQGTGAADDSGLPNDRFFAVRPEGSVSTLKIQRTERGDSAVYLCASSGDSSREQFFGPGTRLTVL.

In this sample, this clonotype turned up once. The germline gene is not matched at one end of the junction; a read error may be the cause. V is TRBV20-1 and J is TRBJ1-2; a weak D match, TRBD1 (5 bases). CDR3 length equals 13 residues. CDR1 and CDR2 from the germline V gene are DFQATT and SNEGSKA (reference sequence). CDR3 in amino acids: CSARLQANYGYTF. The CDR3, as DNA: TGCAGTGCTAGACTACAGGCTAACTATGGCTACACCTTT.

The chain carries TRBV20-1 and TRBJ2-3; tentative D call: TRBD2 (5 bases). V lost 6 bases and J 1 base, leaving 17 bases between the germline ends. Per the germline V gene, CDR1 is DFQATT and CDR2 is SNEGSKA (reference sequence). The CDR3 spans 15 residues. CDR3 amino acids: CSARRGFGGTDTQYF. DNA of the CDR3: TGCAGTGCCAGACGGGGATTCGGGGGCACAGATACGCAGTATTTT.

The CDR3 is CASRIAGGRGTQYF. DNA of the CDR3: TGTGCCAGCAGAATAGCGGGGGGGCGTGGTACGCAGTATTTT. The chain links TRBV6-1 to TRBJ2-3, with TRBD2 matching over 11 bases. Germline V gene sequence: CDR1 MNHNS, CDR2 SASEGT. This CDR3 has 14 amino acids. V gave up 6 bases and J gave up 8 bases; unmatched junction bases: 7.

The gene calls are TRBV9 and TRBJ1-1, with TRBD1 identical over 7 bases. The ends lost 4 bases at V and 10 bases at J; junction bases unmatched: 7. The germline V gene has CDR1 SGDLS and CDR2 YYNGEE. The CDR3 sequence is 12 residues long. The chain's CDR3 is CASSTYRGRAFF. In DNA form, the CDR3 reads TGTGCCAGCAGCACTTACAGGGGAAGAGCTTTCTTT.

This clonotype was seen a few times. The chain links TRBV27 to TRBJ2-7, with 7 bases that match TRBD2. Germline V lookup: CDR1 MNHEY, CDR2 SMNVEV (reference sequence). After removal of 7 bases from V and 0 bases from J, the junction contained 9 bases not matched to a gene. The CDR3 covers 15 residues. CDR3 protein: CASKLRGESSYEQYF. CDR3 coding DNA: TGTGCCAGCAAGCTTCGGGGGGAAAGCTCCTACGAGCAGTACTTC.

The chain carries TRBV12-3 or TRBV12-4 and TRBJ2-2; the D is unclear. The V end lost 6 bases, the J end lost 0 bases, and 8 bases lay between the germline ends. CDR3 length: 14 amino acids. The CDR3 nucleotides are TGTGCCAGCAGAGACTTACCGAACACCGGGGAGCTGTTTTTT. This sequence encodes CASRDLPNTGELFF.

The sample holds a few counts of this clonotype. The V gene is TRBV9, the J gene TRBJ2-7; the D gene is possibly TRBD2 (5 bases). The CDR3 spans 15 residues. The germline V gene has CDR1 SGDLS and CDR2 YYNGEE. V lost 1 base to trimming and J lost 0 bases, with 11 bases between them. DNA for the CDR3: TGTGCCAGCAGCGTAACAGCGGAGTACTCCTACGAGCAGTACTTC. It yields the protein CASSVTAEYSYEQYF.

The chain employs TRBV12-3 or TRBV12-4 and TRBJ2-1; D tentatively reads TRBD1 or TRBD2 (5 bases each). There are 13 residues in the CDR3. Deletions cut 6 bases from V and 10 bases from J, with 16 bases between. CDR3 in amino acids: CASRYYAGTEQFF. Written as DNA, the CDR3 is TGTGCCAGCAGGTACTACGCCGGGACCGAGCAGTTCTTC.